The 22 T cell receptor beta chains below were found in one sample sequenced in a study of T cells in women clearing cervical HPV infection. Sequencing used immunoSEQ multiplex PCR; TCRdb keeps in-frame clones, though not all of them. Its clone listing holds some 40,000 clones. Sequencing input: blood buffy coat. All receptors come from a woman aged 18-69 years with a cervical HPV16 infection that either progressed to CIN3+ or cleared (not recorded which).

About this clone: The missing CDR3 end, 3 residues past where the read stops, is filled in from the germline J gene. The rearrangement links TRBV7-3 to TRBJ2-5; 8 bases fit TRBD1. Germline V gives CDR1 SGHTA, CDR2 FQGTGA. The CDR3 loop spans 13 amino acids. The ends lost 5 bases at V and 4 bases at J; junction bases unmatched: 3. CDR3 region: CASSPTGVETQYF. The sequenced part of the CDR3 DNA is TGTGCCAGCAGCCCGACAGGGGTAGAGACC.

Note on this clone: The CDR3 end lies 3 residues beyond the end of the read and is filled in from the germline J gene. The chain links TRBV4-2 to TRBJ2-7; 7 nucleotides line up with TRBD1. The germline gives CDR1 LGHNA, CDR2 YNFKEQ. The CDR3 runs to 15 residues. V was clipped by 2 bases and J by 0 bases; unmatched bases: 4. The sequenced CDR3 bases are TGTGCCAGCAGCCAAACCCGGGACAGCTCCTACGAG. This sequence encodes CASSQTRDSSYE. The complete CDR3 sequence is CASSQTRDSSYEQYF.

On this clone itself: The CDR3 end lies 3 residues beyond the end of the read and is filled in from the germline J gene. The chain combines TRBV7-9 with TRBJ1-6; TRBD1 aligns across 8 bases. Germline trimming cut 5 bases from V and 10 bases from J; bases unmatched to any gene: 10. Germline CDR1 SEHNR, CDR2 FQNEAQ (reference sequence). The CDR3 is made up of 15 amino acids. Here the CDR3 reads CASSTGQGGNSPLHF. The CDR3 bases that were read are TGTGCCAGCAGCACCGGACAGGGAGGTAACTCACCC. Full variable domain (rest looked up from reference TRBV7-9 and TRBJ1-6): DTGVSQNPRHKITKRGQNVTFRCDPISEHNRLYWYRQTLGQGPEFLTYFQNEAQLEKSRLLSDRFSAERPKGSFSTLEIQRTEQGDSAMYLCASSTGQGGNSPLHFGNGTRLTVT.

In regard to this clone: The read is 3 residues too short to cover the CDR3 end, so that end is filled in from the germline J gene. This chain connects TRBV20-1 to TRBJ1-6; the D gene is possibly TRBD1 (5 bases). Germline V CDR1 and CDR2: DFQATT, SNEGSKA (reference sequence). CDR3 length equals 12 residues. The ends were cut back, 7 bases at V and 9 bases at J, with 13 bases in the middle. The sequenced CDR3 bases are TGCAGTGGCGGGGCCGCAGGTTCACCC. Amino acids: CSGGAAGSP. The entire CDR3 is CSGGAAGSPLHF.

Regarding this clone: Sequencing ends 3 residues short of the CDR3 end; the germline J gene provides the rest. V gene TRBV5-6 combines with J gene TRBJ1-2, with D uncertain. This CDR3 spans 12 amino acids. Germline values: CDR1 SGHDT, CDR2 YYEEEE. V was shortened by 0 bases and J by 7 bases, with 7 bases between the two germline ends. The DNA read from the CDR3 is TGTGCCAGCAGCTTGGGTATTAGTGGC. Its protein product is CASSLGISG. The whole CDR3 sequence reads CASSLGISGYTF.

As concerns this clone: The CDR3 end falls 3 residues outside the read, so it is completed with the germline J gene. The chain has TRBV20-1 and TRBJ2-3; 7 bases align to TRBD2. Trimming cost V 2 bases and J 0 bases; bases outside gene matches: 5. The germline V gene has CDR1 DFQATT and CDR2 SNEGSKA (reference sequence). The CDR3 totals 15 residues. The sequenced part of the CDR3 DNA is TGCAGTGCTAGATTGACTAGCACTAGCACAGATACG. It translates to CSARLTSTSTDT. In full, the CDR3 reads CSARLTSTSTDTQYF.

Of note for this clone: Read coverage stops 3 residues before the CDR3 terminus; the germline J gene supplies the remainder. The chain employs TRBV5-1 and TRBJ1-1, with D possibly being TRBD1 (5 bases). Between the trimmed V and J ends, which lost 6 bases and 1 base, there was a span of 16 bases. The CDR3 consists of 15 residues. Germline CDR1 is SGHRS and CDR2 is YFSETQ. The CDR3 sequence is CASIPGSESNTEAFF. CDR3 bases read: TGCGCCAGCATCCCAGGGTCGGAGTCGAACACTGAA.

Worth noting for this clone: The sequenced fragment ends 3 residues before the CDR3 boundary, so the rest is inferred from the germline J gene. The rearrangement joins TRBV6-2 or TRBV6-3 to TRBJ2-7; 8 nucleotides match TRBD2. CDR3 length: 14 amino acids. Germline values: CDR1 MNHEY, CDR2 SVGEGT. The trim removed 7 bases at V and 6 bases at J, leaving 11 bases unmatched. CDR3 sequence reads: CASTRGGEEGEQYF. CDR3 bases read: TGTGCCAGCACCCGGGGGGGGGAAGAAGGCGAG.

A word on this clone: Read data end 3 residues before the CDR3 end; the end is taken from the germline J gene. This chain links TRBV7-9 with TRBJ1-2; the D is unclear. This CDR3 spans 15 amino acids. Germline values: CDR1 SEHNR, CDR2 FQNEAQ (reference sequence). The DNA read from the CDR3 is TGTGCCAGCAGCGCGGGCAGCGCGAGCCCAGATACC. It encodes CASSAGSASPDT. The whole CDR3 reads CASSAGSASPDTYTF. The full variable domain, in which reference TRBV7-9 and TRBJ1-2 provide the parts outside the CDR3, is DTGVSQNPRHKITKRGQNVTFRCDPISEHNRLYWYRQTLGQGPEFLTYFQNEAQLEKSRLLSDRFSAERPKGSFSTLEIQRTEQGDSAMYLCASSAGSASPDTYTFGSGTRLTVV.

The part of the CDR3 DNA that was read is TGTGCCAGCAGCTTACGAGGGGCGGCTTCACCG. Its translation: CASSLRGAASP. The CDR3, in full, reads CASSLRGAASPLFF. The chain carries TRBV7-8 and TRBJ2-2, with D perhaps assigned TRBD1 or TRBD2 (5 bases each). Coverage ceases 3 residues before the CDR3 finishes, and the germline J gene fills in the end. The CDR3 length is 14 residues. Germline V gene data show CDR1 as SGHVS and CDR2 as FQNEAQ.

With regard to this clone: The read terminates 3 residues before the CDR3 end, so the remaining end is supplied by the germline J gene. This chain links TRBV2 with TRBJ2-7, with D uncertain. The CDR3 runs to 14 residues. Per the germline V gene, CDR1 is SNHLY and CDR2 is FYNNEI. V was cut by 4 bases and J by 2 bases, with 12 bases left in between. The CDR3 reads CASSAQAGPYEQYF. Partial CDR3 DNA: TGTGCCAGCAGTGCCCAGGCAGGTCCCTACGAG.

Incomplete CDR3 DNA: TGTGCCAGCAGTTTCGACAGCGCGACC. This sequence encodes CASSFDSAT. The CDR3 in full is CASSFDSATQYF. The V gene is TRBV12-3 or TRBV12-4, the J gene TRBJ2-5; D is possibly TRBD1 (5 bases). With the read ending 3 residues before the CDR3 end, the germline J gene is used to fill in that end. The CDR3 consists of 12 residues. V lost 3 bases and J 7 bases, leaving 9 bases between the germline ends.

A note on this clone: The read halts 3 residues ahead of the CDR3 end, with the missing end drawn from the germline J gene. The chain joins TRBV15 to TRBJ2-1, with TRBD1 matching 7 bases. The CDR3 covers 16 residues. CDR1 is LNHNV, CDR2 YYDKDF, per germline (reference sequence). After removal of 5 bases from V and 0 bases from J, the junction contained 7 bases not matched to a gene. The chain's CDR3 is CATSGQDRSSYNEQFF. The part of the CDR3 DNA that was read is TGTGCCACCAGCGGCCAGGACAGGAGCTCCTACAATGAG.

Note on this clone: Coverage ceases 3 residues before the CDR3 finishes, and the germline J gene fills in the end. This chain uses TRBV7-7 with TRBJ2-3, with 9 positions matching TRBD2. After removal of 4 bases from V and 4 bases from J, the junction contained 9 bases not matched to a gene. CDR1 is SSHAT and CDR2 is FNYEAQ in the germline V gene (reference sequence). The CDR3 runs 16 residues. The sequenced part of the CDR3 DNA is TGTGCCAGCAGCTCCGGGGGTAGCGGGAGTTCAGATACG. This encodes CASSSGGSGSSDT. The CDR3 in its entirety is CASSSGGSGSSDTQYF. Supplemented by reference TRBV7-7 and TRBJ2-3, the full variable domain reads GAGVSQSPRYKVTKRGQDVTLRCDPISSHATLYWYQQALGQGPEFLTYFNYEAQPDKSGLPSDRFSAERPEGSISTLTIQRTEQRDSAMYRCASSSGGSGSSDTQYFGPGTRLTVL.

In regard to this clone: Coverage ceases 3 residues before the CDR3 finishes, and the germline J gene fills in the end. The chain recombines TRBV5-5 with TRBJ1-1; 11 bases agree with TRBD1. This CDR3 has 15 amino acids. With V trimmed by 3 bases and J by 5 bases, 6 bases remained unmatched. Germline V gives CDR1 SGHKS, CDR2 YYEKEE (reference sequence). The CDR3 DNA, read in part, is TGTGCCAGCAGCTCCTTAGGGACAGGGGGTACTGAA. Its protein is CASSSLGTGGTE. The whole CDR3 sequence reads CASSSLGTGGTEAFF.

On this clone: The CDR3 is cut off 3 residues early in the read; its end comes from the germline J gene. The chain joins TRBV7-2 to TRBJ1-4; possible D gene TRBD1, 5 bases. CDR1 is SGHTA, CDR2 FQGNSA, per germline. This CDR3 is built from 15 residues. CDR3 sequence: CASSYQGWPSWKLFF. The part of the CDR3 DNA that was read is TGTGCCAGCAGCTATCAGGGATGGCCCTCATGGAAA.

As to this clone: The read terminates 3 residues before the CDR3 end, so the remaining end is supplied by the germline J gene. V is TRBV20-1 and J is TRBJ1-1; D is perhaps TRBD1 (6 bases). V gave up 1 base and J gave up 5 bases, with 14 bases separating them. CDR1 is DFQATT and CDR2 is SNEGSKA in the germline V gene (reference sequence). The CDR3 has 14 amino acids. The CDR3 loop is CSARGGQRITEAFF. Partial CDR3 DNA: TGCAGTGCTAGAGGGGGACAAAGGATAACTGAA.

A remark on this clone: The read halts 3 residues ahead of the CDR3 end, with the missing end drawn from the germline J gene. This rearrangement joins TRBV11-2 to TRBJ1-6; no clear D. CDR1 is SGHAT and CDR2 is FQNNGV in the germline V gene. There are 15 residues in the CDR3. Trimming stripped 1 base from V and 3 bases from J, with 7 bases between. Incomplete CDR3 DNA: TGTGCCAGCAGCTTAGGGGCAGACTATAATTCACCC. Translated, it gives CASSLGADYNSP. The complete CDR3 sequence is CASSLGADYNSPLHF.

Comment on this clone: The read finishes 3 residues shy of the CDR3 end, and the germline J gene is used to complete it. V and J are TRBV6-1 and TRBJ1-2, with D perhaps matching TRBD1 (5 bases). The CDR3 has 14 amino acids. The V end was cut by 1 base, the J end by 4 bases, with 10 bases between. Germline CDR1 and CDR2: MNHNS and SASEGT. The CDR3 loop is CASSEGRGGYGYTF. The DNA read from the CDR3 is TGTGCCAGCAGTGAAGGGAGGGGAGGCTATGGC.

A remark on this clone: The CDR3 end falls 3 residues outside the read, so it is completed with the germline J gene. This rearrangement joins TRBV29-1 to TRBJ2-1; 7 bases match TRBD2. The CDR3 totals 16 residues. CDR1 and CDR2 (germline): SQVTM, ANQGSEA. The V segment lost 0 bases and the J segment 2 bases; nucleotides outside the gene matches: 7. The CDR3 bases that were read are TGCAGCGTTGAAGAATTTGCTAGCGGAGCCTACAATGAG. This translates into CSVEEFASGAYNE. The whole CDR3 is CSVEEFASGAYNEQFF.

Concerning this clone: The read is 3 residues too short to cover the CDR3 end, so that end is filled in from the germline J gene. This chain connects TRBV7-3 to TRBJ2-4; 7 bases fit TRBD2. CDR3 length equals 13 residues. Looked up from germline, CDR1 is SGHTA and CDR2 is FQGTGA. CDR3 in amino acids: CASQAGRGETQYF. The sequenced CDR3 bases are TGTGCCAGCCAGGCGGGGAGGGGAGAGACT.

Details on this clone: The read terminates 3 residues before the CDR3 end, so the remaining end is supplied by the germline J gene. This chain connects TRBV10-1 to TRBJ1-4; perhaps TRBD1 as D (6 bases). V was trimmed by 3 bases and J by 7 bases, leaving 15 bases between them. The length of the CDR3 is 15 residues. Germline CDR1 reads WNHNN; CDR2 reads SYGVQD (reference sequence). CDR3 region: CASSERGFGFEKLFF. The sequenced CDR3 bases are TGCGCCAGCAGTGAAAGGGGGTTCGGCTTTGAAAAA.